This T cell receptor (beta chain) is drawn from a study of T cells after yellow fever vaccination. The wider study: Some fractions had low cell numbers, and these were prepared with SMART-Seq v4 Ultra Low Input. Study-wide results and caveats: Most primary-vaccination clones recurred post-booster (under 98% CD4, about 90% CD8).

Production of TCR cDNA was by 5'RACE template switching, which also added a universal primer site and UMIs. Each CDR3 protein is one row after TCRdb ran MiXCR on the 5' RACE reads. The sample yields around 610,000 distinct CDR3 sequences, roughly 14% seen once. Turning to this clonotype: What it binds is unknown.

The clonotype was recovered from a young man who received the YFV17D yellow fever vaccine. The sequencing here drew on PBMCs, taken on the day of the yellow fever booster vaccination.

The CDR3: CASRKAPPSLTGELFF. The CDR3 DNA sequence: TGTGCCAGCAGGAAAGCACCCCCTAGTCTCACCGGGGAGCTGTTTTTT. The chain carries TRBV6-2 or TRBV6-3 and TRBJ2-2; D is undetermined. The germline V gene has CDR1 MNHEY and CDR2 SVGEGT. CDR3 length equals 16 residues. The V end was cut by 6 bases, the J end by 4 bases, with 18 bases between.